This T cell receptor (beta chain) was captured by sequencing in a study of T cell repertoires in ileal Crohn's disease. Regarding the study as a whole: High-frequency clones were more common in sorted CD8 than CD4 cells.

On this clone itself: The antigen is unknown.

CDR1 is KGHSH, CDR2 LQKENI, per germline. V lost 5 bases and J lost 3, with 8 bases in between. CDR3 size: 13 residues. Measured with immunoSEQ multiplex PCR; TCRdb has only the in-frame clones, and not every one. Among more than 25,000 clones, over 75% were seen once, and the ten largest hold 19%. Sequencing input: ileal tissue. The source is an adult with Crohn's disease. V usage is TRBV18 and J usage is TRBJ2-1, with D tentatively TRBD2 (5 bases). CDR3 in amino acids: CASSTTSYNEQFF. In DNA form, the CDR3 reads TGTGCCAGCTCAACAACTAGCTACAATGAGCAGTTCTTC.